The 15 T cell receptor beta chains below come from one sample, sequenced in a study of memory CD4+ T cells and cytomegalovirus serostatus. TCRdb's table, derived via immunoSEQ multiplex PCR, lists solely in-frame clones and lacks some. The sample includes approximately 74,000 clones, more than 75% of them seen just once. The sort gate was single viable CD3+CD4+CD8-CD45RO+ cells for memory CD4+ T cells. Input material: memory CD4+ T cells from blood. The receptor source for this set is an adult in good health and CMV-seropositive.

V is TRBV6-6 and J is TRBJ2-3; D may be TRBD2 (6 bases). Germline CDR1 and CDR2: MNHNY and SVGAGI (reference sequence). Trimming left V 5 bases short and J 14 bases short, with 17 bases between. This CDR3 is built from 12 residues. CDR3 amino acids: CASSPRESQAYF. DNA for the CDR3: TGTGCCAGCAGTCCCCGGGAGTCACAGGCGTATTTT.

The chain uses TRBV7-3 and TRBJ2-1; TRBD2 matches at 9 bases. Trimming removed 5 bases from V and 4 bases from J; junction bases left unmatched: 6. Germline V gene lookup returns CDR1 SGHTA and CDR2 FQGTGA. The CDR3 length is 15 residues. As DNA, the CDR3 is TGTGCCAGCAGCATCAATAGCGGGGGTTACAATGAGCAGTTCTTC. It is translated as CASSINSGGYNEQFF.

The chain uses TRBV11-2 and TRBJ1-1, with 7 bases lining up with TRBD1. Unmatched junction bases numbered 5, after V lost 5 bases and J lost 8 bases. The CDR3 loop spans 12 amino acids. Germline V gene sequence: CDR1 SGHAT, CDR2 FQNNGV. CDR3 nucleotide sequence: TGTGCCAGCAGCACCGACAGGGTCGAAGCTTTCTTT. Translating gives CASSTDRVEAFF.

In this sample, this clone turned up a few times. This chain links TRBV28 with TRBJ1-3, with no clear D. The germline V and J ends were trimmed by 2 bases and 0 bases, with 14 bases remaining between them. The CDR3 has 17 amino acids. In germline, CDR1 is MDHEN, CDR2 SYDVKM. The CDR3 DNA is TGTGCCAGCAGTTTAAGTGGTCCGGGGTTCTCTGGAAACACCATATATTTT. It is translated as CASSLSGPGFSGNTIYF.

CDR3 in amino acids: CASKRETGLNQPQHF. The DNA for the CDR3 is TGTGCCAGCAAGAGAGAGACAGGCCTCAATCAGCCCCAGCATTTT. V and J are TRBV2 and TRBJ1-5; a possible D gene is TRBD1 (6 bases). V dropped 7 bases and J dropped 3 bases, with 16 bases sitting between them. CDR3 length: 15 amino acids. CDR1 is SNHLY, CDR2 FYNNEI, per germline.

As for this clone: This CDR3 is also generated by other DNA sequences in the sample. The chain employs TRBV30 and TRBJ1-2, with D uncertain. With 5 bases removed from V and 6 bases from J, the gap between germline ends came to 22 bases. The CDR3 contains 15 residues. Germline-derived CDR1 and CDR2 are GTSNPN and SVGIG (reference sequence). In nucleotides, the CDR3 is TGTGCCTGGTATCGCGGGCGGATGAAGGAGGATGGCTACACCTTC. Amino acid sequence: CAWYRGRMKEDGYTF.

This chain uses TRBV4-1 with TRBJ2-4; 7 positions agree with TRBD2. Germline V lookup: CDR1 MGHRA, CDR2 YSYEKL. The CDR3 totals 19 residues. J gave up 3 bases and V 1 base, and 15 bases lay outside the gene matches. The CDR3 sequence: CASSQGGLKRIPGKNIQYF. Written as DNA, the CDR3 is TGCGCCAGCAGCCAAGGGGGACTAAAGCGGATCCCTGGCAAAAACATTCAGTACTTC.

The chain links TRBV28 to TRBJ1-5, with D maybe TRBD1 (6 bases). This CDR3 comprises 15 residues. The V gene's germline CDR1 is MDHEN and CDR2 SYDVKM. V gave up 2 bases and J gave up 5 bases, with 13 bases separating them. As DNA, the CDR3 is TGTGCCAGCAGTTTACGCTGGGACATCCATCAGCCCCAGCATTTT. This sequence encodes CASSLRWDIHQPQHF.

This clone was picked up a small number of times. The CDR3 DNA reads as TGTGCCAGCAGCATTAACCAAGAGACCCAGTACTTC. This sequence encodes CASSINQETQYF. The chain links TRBV21-1 to TRBJ2-5; TRBD2 is the table's D call, not checked against the DNA. TRBV21-1 is given as a pseudogene. The CDR3 is made up of 12 amino acids.

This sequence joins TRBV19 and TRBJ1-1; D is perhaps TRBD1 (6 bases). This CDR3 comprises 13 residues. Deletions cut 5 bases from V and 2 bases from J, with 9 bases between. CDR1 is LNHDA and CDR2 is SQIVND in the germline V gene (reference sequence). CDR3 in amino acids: CASSGTLNTEAFF. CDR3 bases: TGTGCCAGTAGTGGGACACTCAACACTGAAGCTTTCTTT.

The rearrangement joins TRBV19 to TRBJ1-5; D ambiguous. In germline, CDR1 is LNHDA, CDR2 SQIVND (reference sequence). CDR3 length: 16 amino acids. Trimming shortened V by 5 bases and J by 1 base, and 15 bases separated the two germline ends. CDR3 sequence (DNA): TGTGCCAGTAGTCCCGTCGGACGGAAAAGCAATCAGCCCCAGCATTTT. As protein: CASSPVGRKSNQPQHF.

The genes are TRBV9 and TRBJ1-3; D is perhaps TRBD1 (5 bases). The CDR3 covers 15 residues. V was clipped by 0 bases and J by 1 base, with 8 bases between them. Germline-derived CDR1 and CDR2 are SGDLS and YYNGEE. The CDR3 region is CASSVVGGSGNTIYF. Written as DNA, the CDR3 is TGTGCCAGCAGCGTAGTCGGGGGATCTGGAAACACCATATATTTT.

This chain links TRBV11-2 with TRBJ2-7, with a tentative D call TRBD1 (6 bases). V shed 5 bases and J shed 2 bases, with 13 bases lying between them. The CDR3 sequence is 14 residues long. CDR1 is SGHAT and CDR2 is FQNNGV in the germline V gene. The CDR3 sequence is CASSQQGFTYEQYF. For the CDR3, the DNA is TGTGCCAGCAGCCAACAGGGTTTCACCTACGAGCAGTACTTC.

CDR3 loop: CACKRGINTEAFF. The CDR3, as DNA: TGTGCCTGCAAACGGGGTATCAACACTGAAGCTTTCTTT. This rearrangement joins TRBV28 to TRBJ1-1; no definite D call. V shed 11 bases and J shed 2 bases, with 15 bases lying between them. This CDR3 has 13 residues. Germline V gives CDR1 MDHEN, CDR2 SYDVKM.

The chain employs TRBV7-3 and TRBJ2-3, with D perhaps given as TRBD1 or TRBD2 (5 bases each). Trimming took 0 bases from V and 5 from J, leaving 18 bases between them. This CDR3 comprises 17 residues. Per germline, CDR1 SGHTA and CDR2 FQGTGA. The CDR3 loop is CASSLTSGAPGQDTQYF. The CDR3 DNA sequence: TGTGCCAGCAGCTTAACGTCCGGGGCGCCTGGTCAAGATACGCAGTATTTT.